This T cell receptor (beta chain) was identified during a study of blood T cell repertoires in COVID-19. Study details: Samples of COVID-19 (acute and convalescent) were obtained from the United States, Italy and Spain.

The age range of participants was 18 to 89 years, with residence in 20 to 25 US areas. Allocation to cohorts depended on clinical history reported by the participants. The CDR3 is made up of 11 amino acids. V was clipped by 6 bases and J by 5 bases, with 5 bases between them. In germline, CDR1 is MNHEY, CDR2 SVGAGI. Repertoires were generated with immunoSEQ multiplex PCR, while TCRdb's copy carries only in-frame clones and drops some. The repertoire has under 300,000 clones, approximately 86% of them found once; the top ten carry 0.75% to 1%. The V and J genes are TRBV6-5 and TRBJ2-1; D not certain. This clonotype was sampled from a woman in her 30s who had recovered from COVID-19. The sequencing sample was made of PBMCs or T cells enriched from blood (not recorded which). In DNA, the CDR3 is TGTGCCAGCAGCCAAAACAATGAGCAGTTCTTC. Translated: CASSQNNEQFF.